Below, 19 T cell receptor beta chains from the same sample are listed, as sequenced in a study of glioma-infiltrating T cells after dendritic cell vaccination. Repertoires were generated with immunoSEQ multiplex PCR, while TCRdb's copy carries only in-frame clones and drops some. The top ten hold less than 8% of the sample, which has around 67,000 clones, 81% seen once. The source was blood, collected before dendritic cell vaccination. The receptors were gathered from a human donor with glioblastoma.

This rearrangement joins TRBV4-2 to TRBJ2-5, with 7 bases fitting TRBD2. Looked up from germline, CDR1 is LGHNA and CDR2 is YNFKEQ. The CDR3 runs 15 residues. V was clipped by 4 bases and J by 5 bases; unmatched bases: 10. The CDR3 is CASSPRGAGYETQYF. For the CDR3, the DNA is TGTGCCAGCAGCCCCCGGGGAGCGGGGTACGAGACCCAGTACTTC.

For this clone: With a much larger clone just one base away, this may be a read error. The chain employs TRBV9 and TRBJ1-2, with 9 bases that match TRBD1. Germline loops: CDR1 SGDLS, CDR2 YYNGEE. V lost 4 bases to trimming and J lost 4 bases; unmatched junction nucleotides: 2. The CDR3 runs to 13 residues. The CDR3 sequence is CASSTGQGYGYTF. Here the CDR3 DNA reads TGTGCCAGCAGCACGGGACAGGGCTATGGCTACACCTTC.

V is TRBV4-2 and J is TRBJ2-7; 7 positions agree with TRBD2. CDR3 length: 17 residues. Trimming took 0 bases from V and 1 from J; bases not matched to a gene: 9. CDR1 and CDR2 from the germline V gene are LGHNA and YNFKEQ. The CDR3 loop is CASSQETGGGASYEQYF. CDR3 coding DNA: TGTGCCAGCAGCCAAGAAACCGGCGGGGGAGCTTCCTACGAGCAGTACTTC.

The chain is built from TRBV29-1 and TRBJ1-1, with D perhaps matching TRBD1 (5 bases). The V gene's germline CDR1 is SQVTM and CDR2 ANQGSEA. V was clipped by 2 bases and J by 1 base, with 8 bases between them. The CDR3 sequence is 13 residues long. The CDR3 nucleotides are TGCAGCGTTGAACCCCAGGGGAACACTGAAGCTTTCTTT. It yields the protein CSVEPQGNTEAFF.

The chain has TRBV6-4 and TRBJ1-1; 7 bases align to TRBD1. J was trimmed by 5 bases and V by 6 bases; bases with no gene match: 9. Germline V lookup: CDR1 MRHNA, CDR2 SNTAGT. The CDR3 has 14 amino acids. CDR3 residues: CASRVDRDGTEAFF. The CDR3 DNA sequence: TGTGCCAGCAGAGTCGACAGGGATGGAACTGAAGCTTTCTTT.

The chain uses TRBV18 and TRBJ1-1, with D unresolved. The CDR3 is 12 amino acids. Looked up from germline, CDR1 is KGHSH and CDR2 is LQKENI. V was clipped by 2 bases and J by 3 bases, with 4 bases between them. Here the CDR3 reads CASSPTDTEAFF. The CDR3 DNA reads as TGTGCCAGCTCACCAACGGACACTGAAGCTTTCTTT.

The chain is built from TRBV15 and TRBJ2-1; TRBD2 matches 12 bases. The CDR3 loop spans 15 amino acids. V lost 3 bases to trimming and J lost 8 bases; unmatched junction nucleotides: 5. CDR1 and CDR2 (germline): LNHNV, YYDKDF (reference sequence). The CDR3 coding sequence is TGTGCCACCAGCAGGAACCTAGCGGGGGGGGATGAGCAGTTCTTC. Translating it yields CATSRNLAGGDEQFF.

The genes are TRBV5-1 and TRBJ2-1; 7 nucleotides agree with TRBD1. J lost 9 bases, V lost 3 bases, and 9 bases had no gene match. Germline CDR1 and CDR2: SGHRS and YFSETQ. The CDR3 runs to 14 residues. The chain's CDR3 is CASSSSEQGREQFF. The CDR3 region has the DNA TGCGCCAGCAGCTCCTCCGAACAGGGGCGTGAGCAGTTCTTC.

The J gene is TRBJ1-2, the V gene TRBV29-1; TRBD1 aligns across 10 bases. Per the germline V gene, CDR1 is SQVTM and CDR2 is ANQGSEA. The CDR3 loop spans 12 amino acids. V was clipped by 5 bases and J by 7 bases; unmatched bases: 4. CDR3 sequence: CSVQGQGTGYTF. The CDR3, as DNA: TGCAGCGTTCAGGGACAGGGGACTGGCTACACCTTC.

The chain employs TRBV9 and TRBJ2-3, with D uncertain. This CDR3 contains 14 residues. The V end lost 5 bases, the J end lost 4 bases, and 14 bases lay between the germline ends. Germline lookup yields CDR1 SGDLS and CDR2 YYNGEE. CDR3 residues: CASSSPGGSDTQYF. DNA of the CDR3: TGTGCCAGCAGTTCCCCGGGTGGCTCAGATACGCAGTATTTT.

The chain is built from TRBV7-9 and TRBJ1-1; unclear D gene. CDR1 is SEHNR, CDR2 FQNEAQ, per germline (reference sequence). Trimming removed 1 base from V and 1 base from J, with 10 bases in between. The CDR3 covers 15 residues. The CDR3 DNA sequence: TGTGCCAGCAGCTTAGATTCCACGGGGAACACTGAAGCTTTCTTT. It specifies CASSLDSTGNTEAFF.

This clone was detected only a few times. This sequence joins TRBV7-2 and TRBJ2-2, with no clear D. With 2 bases removed from V and 8 bases from J, the gap between germline ends came to 15 bases. The germline V gene has CDR1 SGHTA and CDR2 FQGNSA. There are 15 residues in the CDR3. CDR3 loop: CASSLSTGRGGELFF. The CDR3 region has the DNA TGTGCCAGCAGCTTAAGTACGGGTCGTGGAGGGGAGCTGTTTTTT.

This chain uses TRBV11-1 with TRBJ1-1; D call uncertain. V lost 8 bases to trimming and J lost 2 bases, with 15 bases between them. This CDR3 has 14 residues. Germline assignment: CDR1 SGHAT and CDR2 FQDESV (reference sequence). The CDR3 reads CASSSEPTNTEAFF. The CDR3 nucleotides read TGTGCCAGCTCGAGCGAGCCTACCAACACTGAAGCTTTCTTT.

This clone has only one observation. The chain combines TRBV5-6 with TRBJ2-7; 7 bases fit TRBD2. Germline V gives CDR1 SGHDT, CDR2 YYEEEE. The CDR3 loop spans 14 amino acids. V lost 4 bases to trimming and J lost 5 bases; unmatched junction nucleotides: 9. CDR3 loop: CASSRLGGVHEQYF. The CDR3 coding sequence is TGTGCCAGCAGCCGATTGGGGGGGGTCCACGAGCAGTACTTC.

V is TRBV7-6 and J is TRBJ1-2, with 10 bases that match TRBD1. Trimming took 1 base from V and 8 from J; bases not matched to a gene: 4. Germline CDR1 and CDR2: SGHVS and FNYEAQ. This CDR3 contains 14 residues. The CDR3 sequence: CASSLGQGAGGYTF. The CDR3 region has the DNA TGTGCCAGCAGCTTAGGACAGGGGGCAGGAGGCTACACCTTC.

This clone was recorded once. V gene TRBV9 combines with J gene TRBJ2-7; 10 bases are a match to TRBD1. Germline assignment: CDR1 SGDLS and CDR2 YYNGEE. The CDR3 extends over 15 amino acids. The trim removed 4 bases at V and 4 bases at J, leaving 8 bases unmatched. The CDR3 sequence is CASSQQPGQGYEQYF. CDR3 nucleotide sequence: TGTGCCAGCAGCCAGCAACCGGGACAGGGGTACGAGCAGTACTTC.

The chain couples TRBV6-1 to TRBJ1-6; D is unresolved. Trimming took off 6 bases at V and 7 bases at J, with 7 bases between the two ends. Per germline, CDR1 MNHNS and CDR2 SASEGT. The CDR3 extends over 12 amino acids. As DNA, the CDR3 is TGTGCCAGCAGGGTACGGAATTCACCCCTCCACTTT. This gives the protein CASRVRNSPLHF.

The chain links TRBV4-3 to TRBJ2-1; D may be TRBD2 (6 bases). Germline loops: CDR1 LGHNA, CDR2 YSLEER. V lost 1 base and J lost 6, with 10 bases in between. The CDR3 sequence is 14 residues long. The CDR3 reads CASSQGSGSNEQFF. In DNA form, the CDR3 reads TGCGCCAGCAGCCAAGGGTCCGGGAGCAATGAGCAGTTCTTC.

This clone was seen just once. This chain connects TRBV12-5 to TRBJ2-2; the match to TRBD1 covers 7 bases. CDR3 size: 19 residues. Germline V gene sequence: CDR1 LGHNT, CDR2 FRNRAP. V shed 1 base and J 0 bases; nucleotides not matched to a gene: 11. This CDR3 is CASGLGNRGLITNTGELFF. In DNA, the CDR3 is TGTGCTAGTGGTTTGGGAAACAGGGGCCTTATTACGAACACCGGGGAGCTGTTTTTT.